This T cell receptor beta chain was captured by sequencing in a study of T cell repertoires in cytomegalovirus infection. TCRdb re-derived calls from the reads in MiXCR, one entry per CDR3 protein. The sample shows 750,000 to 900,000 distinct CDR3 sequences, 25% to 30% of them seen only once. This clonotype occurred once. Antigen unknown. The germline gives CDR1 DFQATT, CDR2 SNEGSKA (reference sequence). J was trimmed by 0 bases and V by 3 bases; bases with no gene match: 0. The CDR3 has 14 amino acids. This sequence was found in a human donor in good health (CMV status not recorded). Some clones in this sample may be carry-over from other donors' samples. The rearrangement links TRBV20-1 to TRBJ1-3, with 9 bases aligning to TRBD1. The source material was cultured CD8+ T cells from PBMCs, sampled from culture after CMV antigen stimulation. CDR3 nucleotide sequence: TGCAGTGCTAGGGGACAGGGCTCTGGAAACACCATATATTTT. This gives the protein CSARGQGSGNTIYF.